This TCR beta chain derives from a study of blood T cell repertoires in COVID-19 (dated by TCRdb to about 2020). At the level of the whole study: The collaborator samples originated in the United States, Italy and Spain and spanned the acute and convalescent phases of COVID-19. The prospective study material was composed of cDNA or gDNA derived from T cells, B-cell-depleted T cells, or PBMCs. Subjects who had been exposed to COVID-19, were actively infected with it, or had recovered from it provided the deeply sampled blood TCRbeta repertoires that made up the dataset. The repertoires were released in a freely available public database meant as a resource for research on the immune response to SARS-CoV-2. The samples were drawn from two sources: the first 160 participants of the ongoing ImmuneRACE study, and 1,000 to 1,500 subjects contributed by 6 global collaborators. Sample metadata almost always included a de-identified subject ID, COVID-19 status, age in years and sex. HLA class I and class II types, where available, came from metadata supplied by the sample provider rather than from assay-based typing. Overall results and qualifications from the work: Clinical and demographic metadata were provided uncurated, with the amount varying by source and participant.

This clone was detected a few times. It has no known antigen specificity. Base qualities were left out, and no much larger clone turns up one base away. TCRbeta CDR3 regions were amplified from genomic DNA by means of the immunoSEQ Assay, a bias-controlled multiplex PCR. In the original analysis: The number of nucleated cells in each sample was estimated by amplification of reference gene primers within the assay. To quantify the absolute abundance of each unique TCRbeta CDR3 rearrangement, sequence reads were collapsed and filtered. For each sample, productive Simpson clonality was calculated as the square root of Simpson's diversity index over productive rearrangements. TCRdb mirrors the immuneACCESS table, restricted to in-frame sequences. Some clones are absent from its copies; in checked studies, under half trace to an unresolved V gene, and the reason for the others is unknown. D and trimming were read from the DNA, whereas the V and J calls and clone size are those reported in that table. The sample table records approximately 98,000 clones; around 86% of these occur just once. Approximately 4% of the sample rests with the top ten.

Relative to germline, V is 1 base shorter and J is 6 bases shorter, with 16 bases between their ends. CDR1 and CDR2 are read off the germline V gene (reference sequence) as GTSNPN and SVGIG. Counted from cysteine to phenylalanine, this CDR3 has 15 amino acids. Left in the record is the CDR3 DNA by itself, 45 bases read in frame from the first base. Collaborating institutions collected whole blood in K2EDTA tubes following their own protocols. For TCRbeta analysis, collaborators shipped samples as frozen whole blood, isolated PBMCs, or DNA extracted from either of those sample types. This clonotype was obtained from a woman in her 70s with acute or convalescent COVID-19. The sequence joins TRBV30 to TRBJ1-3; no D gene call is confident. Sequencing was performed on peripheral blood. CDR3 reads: CAWSALPGVVNTIYF. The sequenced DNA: TGTGCCTGGAGTGCTCTCCCAGGCGTTGTAAACACCATATATTTT.